Listed below are T cell receptor beta chains from one sample, sequenced in a study of blood T cells in healthy people across ages. TCRdb independently ran MiXCR on the 5' RACE reads; one entry per CDR3 protein. This table has about 1 million distinct CDR3 sequences, 40% to 45% appearing once. Material: blood. The source of these receptors is an older woman in good health. CDR3s include the opening cysteine and the closing phenylalanine or tryptophan. The D gene is left open where the match is weak. Clone size is stated in some rows and not others, as once, few, many or a class when expanded.

TRBJ2-5	TRBV12-3/TRBV12-4	NA	few	TGTGCCAGCAGTTTACTCAGGGTGGAGACCCAGTACTTC	CASSLLRVETQYF
TRBJ2-3	TRBV28	NA	NA	TGTGCCACAACTCCTACCGGGCCAGATACGCAGTATTTT	CATTPTGPDTQYF
TRBJ2-3	TRBV6-6	NA	NA	TGTGCCAGCAGAGGCGGTAGGAACACAGATACGCAGTATTTT	CASRGGRNTDTQYF
TRBJ2-3	TRBV20-1	NA	few	TGCAGTGCTCCAGAGGCAGCTACGCAGTATTTT	CSAPEAATQYF
TRBJ2-7	TRBV29-1	TRBD1	few	TGCAGCGTTCGTTCCGGGACAGCCCACGAGCAGTACTTC	CSVRSGTAHEQYF
TRBJ1-4	TRBV5-5	TRBD1	NA	TGTGCCAGCAGTTTTGGACCGGGACAGGGTCCTTACAATGAAAAACTGTTTTTT	CASSFGPGQGPYNEKLFF
TRBJ1-1	TRBV4-2	NA	NA	TGTGCCAGCAGCCAAGAGGCGGGTGATGCTTTCTTT	CASSQEAGDAFF
TRBJ1-1	TRBV12-3/TRBV12-4	NA	NA	TGTGCCAGCAGCTCCCCCGGCGAAGCTTTCTTT	CASSSPGEAFF
TRBJ2-5	TRBV3-1	TRBD2	NA	TGTGCCAGCAGCCAAGTACGGACTAGTGAGACCCAGTACTTC	CASSQVRTSETQYF
TRBJ1-2	TRBV7-9	NA	NA	TGTGCCAGCAGCTTGGGGGCGCGTAACTATGGCTACACCTTC	CASSLGARNYGYTF
TRBJ2-1	TRBV7-9	NA	few	TGTGCCAGCAGCTTATTGGCTTTCGAGCAGTTCTTC	CASSLLAFEQFF
TRBJ2-4	TRBV20-1	TRBD2	few	TGCAGTGCTGCAGCGGGAGGAGTCGCCAAAAACATTCAGTACTTC	CSAAAGGVAKNIQYF
TRBJ2-7	TRBV6-5	NA	NA	TGTGCCAGCAGTTACTTTCCACGGGCTTCCTACGAGCAGTACTTC	CASSYFPRASYEQYF
TRBJ1-1	TRBV10-3	NA	NA	TGTGCCATCAACCGCGGGCCCAGGAACACTGAAGCTTTCTTT	CAINRGPRNTEAFF
TRBJ2-1	TRBV20-1	NA	NA	TGCAGTGCCCCCCTCGGGGCAGGGGATGAGCAGTTCTTC	CSAPLGAGDEQFF
TRBJ1-1	TRBV7-2	NA	few	TGTGCCAGCAGCTTTAGGGGGTCGGGTGAAGCTTTCTTT	CASSFRGSGEAFF
TRBJ2-2	TRBV5-1	NA	NA	TGCGCCAGCAGCTTAACCAGGGGAACCGGGGAGCTGTTTTTT	CASSLTRGTGELFF
TRBJ2-7	TRBV25-1	TRBD2	NA	TGTGCCAGCAGTGAATATCGAGCGGGAGACCGGTTTGAGCAGTACTTC	CASSEYRAGDRFEQYF
TRBJ2-1	TRBV20-1	NA	NA	TGCAGTGCTAGCGCAGGGAGTTTCTACGAGCAGTTCTTC	CSASAGSFYEQFF
TRBJ1-4	TRBV12-3/TRBV12-4	NA	once	TGTGCCAGCAGTCCCGACAGGATAGATGAAAAACTGTTTTTT	CASSPDRIDEKLFF
TRBJ2-5	TRBV5-1	TRBD2	once	TGCGCCAGCAGCTTGGCGCCTAGCGGCAATGAGCAGTACTTC	CASSLAPSGNEQYF
TRBJ2-7	TRBV29-1	NA	few	TGCAGCGTTGGTCCCCGTTTGAGCTCCTACGAGCAGTACTTC	CSVGPRLSSYEQYF
TRBJ2-5	TRBV12-3/TRBV12-4	TRBD2	few	TGTGCCAGCAGTCTTAGCGGGAGAGAGCAAGAGACCCAGTACTTC	CASSLSGREQETQYF
TRBJ2-7	TRBV5-1	TRBD2	NA	TGCGCCAGCAGCCCGGGGGGGGGAGAGGACGAGCAGTACTTC	CASSPGGGEDEQYF
TRBJ1-1	TRBV7-9	NA	NA	TGTGCCAGCAGCTTAGGGGGTCTGGGTGTTGAGACATCTAGAGAAGCTTTCTTT	CASSLGGLGVETSREAFF
TRBJ1-2	TRBV29-1	NA	few	TGCAGCGGGTCCAGGGAACCAGCTAGCGGCTACACCTTC	CSGSREPASGYTF
TRBJ2-7	TRBV7-9	NA	NA	TGTGCCAGCAGTTCTTACAGGGTGCCCACCTACGAGCAGTACTTC	CASSSYRVPTYEQYF
TRBJ2-7	TRBV3-1	NA	few	TGTGCCAGCAGCCAAAGCAGGGGCCCTAGCGGAGCACTTTACGAGCAGTACTTC	CASSQSRGPSGALYEQYF
TRBJ2-6	TRBV24-1	NA	NA	TGTGCCACCAGTGATACCCTACGGGAACTCCGGGCCAACGTCCTGACTTTC	CATSDTLRELRANVLTF
TRBJ2-7	TRBV29-1	TRBD1	many	TGCAGCGCGGGACAGTTCTCCTACGAGCAGTACTTC	CSAGQFSYEQYF
TRBJ2-7	TRBV20-1	TRBD2	few	TGCAGTGCTAGATACGGCGGGAGGCCCTACGAGCAGTACTTC	CSARYGGRPYEQYF
TRBJ2-1	TRBV21-1	NA	NA	TGTGCCAGCATCATGTGGCGAAGGCGCCTAGGCGGGTACAATGAGCAGTTCTTC	CASIMWRRRLGGYNEQFF
TRBJ2-3	TRBV6-1	TRBD2	NA	TGTGCCAGCAGTGCTACTAGCGGGAGTCCCACAGATACGCAGTATTTT	CASSATSGSPTDTQYF
TRBJ2-7	TRBV2	NA	NA	TGTGCCAGCAGCAGGGGATATTACGAGCAGTACTTC	CASSRGYYEQYF
TRBJ2-7	TRBV27	TRBD2	few	TGTGCCAGCAGTTTCGGTAGCGGGAGTGGCGAGCAGTACTTC	CASSFGSGSGEQYF
TRBJ2-1	TRBV11-3	NA	NA	TGTGCCAGCAGCCCAACCCAGGGTTACAATGAGCAGTTCTTC	CASSPTQGYNEQFF
TRBJ2-1	TRBV20-1	NA	NA	TGCAGTGCTTTGGCCGGGAGTGAGCAGTTCTTC	CSALAGSEQFF
TRBJ1-4	TRBV6-6	NA	few	TGTGCCAGCAGACAAGACAGGAGGAATGAGAAACTGTTTTTT	CASRQDRRNEKLFF
TRBJ2-7	TRBV10-3	NA	NA	TGTGCCATCAGTGAGTCCGGTCGCGGGCAGTACTTC	CAISESGRGQYF
TRBJ2-7	TRBV10-1	TRBD2	NA	TGCGCCAGCAGTGAGTCTGCGGGAGTGGGCGAGCAGTACTTC	CASSESAGVGEQYF
TRBJ2-5	TRBV4-1	NA	NA	TGCGCCAGCAGCCGAGACCCAGGGCGGCGACGTGACCCCTATGAGCAGTACTTC	CASSRDPGRRRDPYEQYF